The rows below give T cell receptor beta chains drawn from one sample of a study of cytomegalovirus exposure and HLA in healthy donors. The method was immunoSEQ multiplex PCR; TCRdb's version includes in-frame clones alone and lacks a portion of them. The sample lists 200,000 to 300,000 clones, around 80% occurring once. The material sequenced was PBMCs. The receptors were gathered from an older woman in good health and CMV-seropositive. The CDR3 runs from the conserved cysteine through the conserved F or W. A D gene is named only where the DNA matches it firmly. The size field is filled for only some rows; it gives once, few, many or a size class.

j_gene | abundance | v_gene | d_gene | CDR3nt | CDR3aa
TRBJ2-3 | NA | TRBV19 | NA | TGTGCCAGTAGTCTACCGAACACAGATACGCAGTATTTT | CASSLPNTDTQYF
TRBJ2-1 | once | TRBV27 | NA | TGTGCCAGCAGTTTTGGCGGAAACAATGAGCAGTTCTTC | CASSFGGNNEQFF
TRBJ2-3 | NA | TRBV5-1 | NA | TGCGCCAGCAGCTTGGACAGCCCTAAGGTCGATACGCAGTATTTT | CASSLDSPKVDTQYF
TRBJ1-2 | NA | TRBV11-2 | TRBD1 | TGTGCCAGCAGCTCCCCGCGGACAGGGGGACATGGCTACACCTTC | CASSSPRTGGHGYTF
TRBJ1-1 | NA | TRBV10-3 | NA | TGTGCCATCAGTGAGGGGCAGGGCGGCACTGAAGCTTTCTTT | CAISEGQGGTEAFF
TRBJ2-7 | once | TRBV5-6 | TRBD2 | TGTGCCAGCAGCCGACGGGACTATCACTACGAGCAGTACTTC | CASSRRDYHYEQYF
TRBJ2-7 | NA | TRBV6-5 | NA | TGTGCCAGCAGTTACGGGAGGATCGCCTACGAGCAGTACTTC | CASSYGRIAYEQYF
TRBJ2-1 | NA | TRBV9 | NA | TGTGCCAGCAGCGTATCTCCGAGCTCCTACAATGAGCAGTTCTTC | CASSVSPSSYNEQFF
TRBJ1-3 | NA | TRBV18 | TRBD1 | TGTGCCAGCTCACCAACCCGACAGGGGTCCTCTGGAAACACCATATATTTT | CASSPTRQGSSGNTIYF
TRBJ1-1 | NA | TRBV5-1 | TRBD1 | TGCGCCAGCAGGGAGCCGACAGGGCACCTTGAAGCTTTCTTT | CASREPTGHLEAFF
TRBJ1-1 | NA | TRBV7-9 | NA | TGTGCCAGCAGCTTATCCGGACTCATGGGGACTGAAGCTTTCTTT | CASSLSGLMGTEAFF
TRBJ2-3 | once | TRBV29-1 | NA | TGCAGCGTTCCCCAGGAACCCACAACGGATACGCAGTATTTT | CSVPQEPTTDTQYF
TRBJ2-1 | NA | TRBV29-1 | TRBD2 | TGCAGCGTCGCAACTAGCGGGACCTACAATGAGCAGTTCTTC | CSVATSGTYNEQFF